A selection of T cell receptor beta chains follows, all from one sample in a study of cytomegalovirus exposure and HLA in healthy donors. Sequencing used immunoSEQ multiplex PCR; TCRdb keeps in-frame clones, though not all of them. The table lists about 250,000 clones, approximately 70% of them singletons, with approximately 2.1% in the top ten. The sequenced sample consisted of PBMCs. The receptors here all came from a female donor in good health and CMV-seronegative. The CDR3 runs from the conserved cysteine through the conserved F or W. Fields, in order: J gene, D gene, V gene, clone size, CDR3 DNA, CDR3 protein. The D gene is left open where the match is weak. Clone size is stated in some rows and not others, as once, few, many or a class when expanded.

>TRBJ1-5|TRBD1|TRBV10-3|once
TGTGCCAGCGGGACAGGGGGAGGGGATCAGCCCCAGCATTTT
CASGTGGGDQPQHF
>TRBJ1-1|NA|TRBV4-1|NA
TGCGCCAGCAGCCAAGACGGCACTGAAGCTTTCTTT
CASSQDGTEAFF
>TRBJ2-1|TRBD2|TRBV27|NA
TGTGCCAGTCAAGCGGGGAGCTCCTACAATGAGCAGTTCTTC
CASQAGSSYNEQFF
>TRBJ1-5|TRBD1|TRBV6-1|once
TGTGCCAGCAGTTCCTACGGACAGGAGCAACAGCCCCAGCATTTT
CASSSYGQEQQPQHF
>TRBJ1-1|NA|TRBV5-8|NA
TGTGCCAGCAGCCTGACGGGAACAAGTGAAGCTTTCTTT
CASSLTGTSEAFF
>TRBJ1-2|NA|TRBV5-1|NA
TGCGCCAGCAAAAGAGCCCAGGGCCCGTATGGCTACACCTTC
CASKRAQGPYGYTF
>TRBJ2-5|TRBD1|TRBV19|NA
TGTGCCAGTAGTCCACCGGGACAGGGGATCCAAGAGACCCAGTACTTC
CASSPPGQGIQETQYF
>TRBJ2-7|TRBD1|TRBV11-2|few
TGTGCCAGCACCCTGGACAGGGGTTCCTACGAGCAGTACTTC
CASTLDRGSYEQYF
>TRBJ2-7|NA|TRBV5-8|once
TGTGCCAGCAGCTTAACCAAAGTGGACAGCCCCATATATGACGAGCAGTACTTC
CASSLTKVDSPIYDEQYF
>TRBJ2-1|NA|TRBV19|NA
TGTGCCAGTAGTATAGATTTCGGAGGCGACTCCTACAATGAGCAGTTCTTC
CASSIDFGGDSYNEQFF
>TRBJ1-2|NA|TRBV2|NA
TGTGCCAGCAGTGAACGAGGTTTCGGCTACACCTTC
CASSERGFGYTF
>TRBJ2-2|TRBD2|TRBV10-2|NA
TGCGCCAGCAGTGAGTCGACCCCCGGAAGAGCGGGAGGCACCGGGGAGCTGTTTTTT
CASSESTPGRAGGTGELFF
>TRBJ2-2|NA|TRBV7-9|NA
TGTGCCAGCAGCCACCGACTGGCGGGGACGAACACCGGGGAGCTGTTTTTT
CASSHRLAGTNTGELFF
>TRBJ1-4|NA|TRBV6-6|NA
TGTGCCAGCAGCGACGGGTCTAGTAATGAAAAACTGTTTTTT
CASSDGSSNEKLFF
>TRBJ2-1|NA|TRBV7-2|NA
TGTGCCAGCAGCCCGGGACTTGGCACCTACAATGAGCAGTTCTTC
CASSPGLGTYNEQFF